This TCR beta chain was recovered during a study of T cells in narcolepsy. TCRdb's copy holds only in-frame clones and misses some; the assay was immunoSEQ multiplex PCR. Here the sample spans under 35,000 clones, about four fifths being singletons. Germline V lookup: CDR1 SGHTA, CDR2 FQGNSA. Trimming took 4 bases from V and 4 from J; bases not matched to a gene: 7. This CDR3 spans 16 amino acids. What was sequenced was memory (CD45RA-) CD4+ T cells from blood. This chain uses TRBV7-2 with TRBJ2-2, with 9 bases that match TRBD1. The TCR was taken from a human donor in good health. The CDR3 loop is CASSSWTGDITGELFF. As DNA, the CDR3 is TGTGCCAGCAGCTCATGGACAGGGGATATCACCGGGGAGCTGTTTTTT.